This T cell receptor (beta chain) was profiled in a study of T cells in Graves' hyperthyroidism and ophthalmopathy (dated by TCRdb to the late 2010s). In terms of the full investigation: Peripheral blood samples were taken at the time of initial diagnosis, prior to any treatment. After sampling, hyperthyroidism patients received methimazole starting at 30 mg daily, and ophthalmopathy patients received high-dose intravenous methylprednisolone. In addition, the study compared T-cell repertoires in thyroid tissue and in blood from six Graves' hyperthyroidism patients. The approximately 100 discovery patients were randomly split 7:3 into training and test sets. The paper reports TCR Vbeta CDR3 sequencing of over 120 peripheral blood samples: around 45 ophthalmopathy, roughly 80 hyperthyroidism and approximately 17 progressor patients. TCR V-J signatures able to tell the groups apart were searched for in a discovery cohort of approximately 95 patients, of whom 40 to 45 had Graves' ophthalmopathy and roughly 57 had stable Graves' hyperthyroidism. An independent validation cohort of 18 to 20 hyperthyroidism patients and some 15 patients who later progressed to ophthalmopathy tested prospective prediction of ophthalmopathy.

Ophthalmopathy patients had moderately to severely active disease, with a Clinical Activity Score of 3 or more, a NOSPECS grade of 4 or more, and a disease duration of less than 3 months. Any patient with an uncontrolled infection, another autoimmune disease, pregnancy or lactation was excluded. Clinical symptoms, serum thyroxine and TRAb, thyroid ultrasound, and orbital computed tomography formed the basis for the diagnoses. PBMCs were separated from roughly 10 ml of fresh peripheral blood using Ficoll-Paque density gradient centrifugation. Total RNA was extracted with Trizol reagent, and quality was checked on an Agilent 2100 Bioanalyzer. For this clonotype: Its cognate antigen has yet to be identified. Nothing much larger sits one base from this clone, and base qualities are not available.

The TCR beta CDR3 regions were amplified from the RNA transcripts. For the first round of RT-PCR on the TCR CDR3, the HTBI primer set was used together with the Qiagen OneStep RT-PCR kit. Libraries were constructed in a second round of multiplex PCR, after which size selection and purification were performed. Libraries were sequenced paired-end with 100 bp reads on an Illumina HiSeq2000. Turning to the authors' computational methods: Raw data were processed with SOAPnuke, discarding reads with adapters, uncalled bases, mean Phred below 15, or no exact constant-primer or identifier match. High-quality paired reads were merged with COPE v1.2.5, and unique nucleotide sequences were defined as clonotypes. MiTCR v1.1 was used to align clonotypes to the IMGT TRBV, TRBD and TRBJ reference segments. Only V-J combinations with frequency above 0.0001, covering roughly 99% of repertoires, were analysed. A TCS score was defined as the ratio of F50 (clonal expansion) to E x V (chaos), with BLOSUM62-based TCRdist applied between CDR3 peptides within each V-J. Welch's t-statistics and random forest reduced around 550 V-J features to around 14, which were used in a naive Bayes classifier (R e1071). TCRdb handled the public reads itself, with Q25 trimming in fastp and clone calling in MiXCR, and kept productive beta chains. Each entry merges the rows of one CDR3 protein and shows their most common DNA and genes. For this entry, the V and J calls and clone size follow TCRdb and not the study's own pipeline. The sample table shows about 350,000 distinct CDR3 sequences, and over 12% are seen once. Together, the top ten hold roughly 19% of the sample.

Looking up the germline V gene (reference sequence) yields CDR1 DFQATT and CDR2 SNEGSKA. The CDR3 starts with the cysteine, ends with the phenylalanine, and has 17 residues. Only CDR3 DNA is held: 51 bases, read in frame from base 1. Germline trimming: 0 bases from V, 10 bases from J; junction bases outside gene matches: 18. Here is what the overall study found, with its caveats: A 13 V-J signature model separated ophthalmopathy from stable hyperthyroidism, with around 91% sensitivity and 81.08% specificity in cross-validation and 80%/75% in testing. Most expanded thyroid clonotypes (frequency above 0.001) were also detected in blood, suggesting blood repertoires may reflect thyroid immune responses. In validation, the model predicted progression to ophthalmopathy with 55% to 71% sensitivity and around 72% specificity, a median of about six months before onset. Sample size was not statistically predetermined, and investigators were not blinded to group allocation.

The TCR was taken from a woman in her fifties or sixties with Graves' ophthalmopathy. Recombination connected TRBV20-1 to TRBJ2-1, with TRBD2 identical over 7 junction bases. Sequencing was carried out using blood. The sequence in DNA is TGCAGTGCTAGAGATCGGCTTTGGGCGGGAGCGTCCAGGGAGCAGTTCTTC. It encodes CSARDRLWAGASREQFF.